This passage covers 25 T cell receptor beta chains from one sample sequenced in a study of blood T cells in healthy people across ages. A J-beta primer mix and a sample-barcoded 5' primer were used in a second PCR of roughly 6 to 11 cycles. TCRdb used MiXCR to reprocess the 5' RACE reads, holding one entry per CDR3 protein. The sample includes approximately 290,000 distinct CDR3 sequences, roughly 26% of them seen just once. Sequencing was done on a sample of blood. The receptors derive from a woman aged 70-85 years in good health.

This clonotype was observed a handful of times. V usage is TRBV7-2 and J usage is TRBJ2-7, with a tentative D call TRBD2 (6 bases). The CDR3 sequence is 15 residues long. Germline CDR1 is SGHTA and CDR2 is FQGNSA. Trimming cost V 5 bases and J 0 bases, with 14 bases left between them. CDR3 bases: TGTGCCAGCAGCAACCGGGACTGGAGCTCCTACGAGCAGTACTTC. Amino acids: CASSNRDWSSYEQYF. The whole variable domain, remainder taken from reference TRBV7-2 and TRBJ2-7, is GAGVSQSPSNKVTEKGKDVELRCDPISGHTALYWYRQSLGQGLEFLIYFQGNSAPDKSGLPSDRFSAERTGGSVSTLTIQRTQQEDSAVYLCASSNRDWSSYEQYFGPGTRLTVT.

This clonotype turned up a few times. The chain employs TRBV7-2 and TRBJ1-4; a weak D match, TRBD1 (5 bases). V was trimmed by 4 bases and J by 7 bases, leaving 13 bases between them. This CDR3 has 14 residues. CDR1 and CDR2 from the germline V gene are SGHTA and FQGNSA. The CDR3 region has the DNA TGTGCCAGCAGCTCAGGGTATGGGTTTGAAAAACTGTTTTTT. Protein product: CASSSGYGFEKLFF. Full variable domain (outside the CDR3, taken from reference TRBV7-2 and TRBJ1-4): GAGVSQSPSNKVTEKGKDVELRCDPISGHTALYWYRQSLGQGLEFLIYFQGNSAPDKSGLPSDRFSAERTGGSVSTLTIQRTQQEDSAVYLCASSSGYGFEKLFFGSGTQLSVL.

The chain employs TRBV20-1 and TRBJ2-7; the match to TRBD2 covers 9 bases. Per germline, CDR1 DFQATT and CDR2 SNEGSKA (reference sequence). This CDR3 region has 13 residues. The CDR3 region has the DNA TGCGCGGGGGCTAGCGGGGTTTTGGGCGAGCAGTACTTC. Residues: CAGASGVLGEQYF.

The V call is TRBV21-1, the J call TRBJ2-7; TRBD1, the table's D call, lacks a check against the DNA. TRBV21-1 is a known pseudogene. This CDR3 has 17 residues. This CDR3 is CASSKVCRAVAQYEQYF. CDR3 coding DNA: TGTGCCAGCAGCAAAGTTTGTAGGGCGGTAGCTCAATACGAGCAGTACTTC.

The chain employs TRBV29-1 and TRBJ2-1; tentative D call: TRBD2 (6 bases). Germline V gene lookup returns CDR1 SQVTM and CDR2 ANQGSEA. CDR3 size: 15 residues. The V end lost 7 bases, the J end lost 4 bases, and 20 bases lay between the germline ends. The CDR3: CSAKRSHGGYNEQFF. CDR3 nucleotides: TGCAGCGCTAAGAGGTCACACGGAGGGTACAATGAGCAGTTCTTC.

The genes are TRBV21-1 and TRBJ2-1; the table's D call of TRBD2 was not tested on the DNA. The J call may be mistaken, given a closer DNA end match to TRBJ2-7. TRBV21-1 is described as a pseudogene. The CDR3 has 14 amino acids. CDR3 nucleotide sequence: TGTGCCAGCAGCAATATGGCCGCTTACTACGAGCAGTACTTC. Encoded protein: CASSNMAAYYEQYF.

CDR3 sequence: CASSQDLAGPPYNEQFF. DNA of the CDR3: TGCGCCAGCAGCCAAGATTTGGCGGGACCTCCCTACAATGAGCAGTTCTTC. J is TRBJ2-1 and V is TRBV4-3, with TRBD2 as a possible D gene (6 bases). The length of the CDR3 is 17 residues. Trimming removed 0 bases at V and 2 bases at J, with 14 bases between. CDR1 is LGHNA, CDR2 YSLEER, per germline.

This clonotype was seen a few times. CDR3 region: CASSFYSLGTYEQYF. CDR3 bases: TGTGCCAGCAGTTTTTATTCCCTAGGAACCTACGAGCAGTACTTC. The chain links TRBV28 to TRBJ2-7; no clear D. The CDR3 contains 15 residues. Trimming removed 3 bases from V and 2 bases from J, with 14 bases in between. In germline, CDR1 is MDHEN, CDR2 SYDVKM. Full variable domain (outside the CDR3, taken from reference TRBV28 and TRBJ2-7): DVKVTQSSRYLVKRTGEKVFLECVQDMDHENMFWYRQDPGLGLRLIYFSYDVKMKEKGDIPEGYSVSREKKERFSLILESASTNQTSMYLCASSFYSLGTYEQYFGPGTRLTVT.

V and J are TRBV2 and TRBJ2-1, with TRBD2 identical over 10 bases. V shed 6 bases, J shed 3 bases, and the junction held 5 bases outside the gene matches. Germline CDR1 and CDR2: SNHLY and FYNNEI. The CDR3 runs 15 residues. The DNA for the CDR3 is TGTGCCAGCAGCATAGCGGGGGGAAGCTACAATGAGCAGTTCTTC. As protein: CASSIAGGSYNEQFF.

The chain uses TRBV7-3 and TRBJ2-3; 10 bases are a match to TRBD1. From germline, CDR1 is SGHTA and CDR2 FQGTGA. The length of the CDR3 is 15 residues. V gave up 5 bases and J gave up 4 bases; unmatched junction bases: 6. The CDR3 DNA follows: TGTGCCAGCAGCCCCCGGACAGGGGGGGCAGATACGCAGTATTTT. Its translation is CASSPRTGGADTQYF.

CDR3 in amino acids: CASSTRQGVNTEAFF. Here the CDR3 DNA reads TGTGCCAGCAGCACCAGACAGGGGGTGAACACTGAAGCTTTCTTT. This sequence joins TRBV5-5 and TRBJ1-1; the match to TRBD1 covers 9 bases. The V gene's germline CDR1 is SGHKS and CDR2 YYEKEE (reference sequence). The V gene end was trimmed by 4 bases and the J gene end by 0 bases; junction bases not matched to a gene: 4. The CDR3 length is 15 residues.

This clonotype was detected a few times. This rearrangement joins TRBV9 to TRBJ1-3, with 7 bases matching TRBD1. CDR1 SGDLS and CDR2 YYNGEE come from the germline V gene. Trimming at V came to 0 bases and at J to 4 bases, leaving 4 bases not matched to a gene. The CDR3 totals 15 residues. The CDR3 reads CASSVDRGPGNTIYF. For the CDR3, the DNA is TGTGCCAGCAGCGTAGACAGGGGCCCAGGAAACACCATATATTTT.

The CDR3 coding sequence is TGCAGCGTCGCTCCGGGGACAACCATGAACACTGAAGCTTTCTTT. Residues: CSVAPGTTMNTEAFF. The chain links TRBV29-1 to TRBJ1-1; D is perhaps TRBD1 (6 bases). Deletions cut 6 bases from V and 0 bases from J, with 17 bases between. CDR3 length equals 15 residues. The V gene's germline CDR1 is SQVTM and CDR2 ANQGSEA. The whole variable domain, remainder taken from reference TRBV29-1 and TRBJ1-1, is SAVISQKPSRDICQRGTSLTIQCQVDSQVTMMFWYRQQPGQSLTLIATANQGSEATYESGFVIDKFPISRPNLTFSTLTVSNMSPEDSSIYLCSVAPGTTMNTEAFFGQGTRLTVV.

This rearrangement joins TRBV4-1 to TRBJ1-1; the D is unclear. Germline loops: CDR1 MGHRA, CDR2 YSYEKL. This CDR3 spans 13 amino acids. With 6 bases removed from V and 3 bases from J, the gap between germline ends came to 11 bases. The CDR3 here is CASRRVGDTEAFF. CDR3 in DNA: TGCGCCAGCAGACGAGTCGGGGACACTGAAGCTTTCTTT.

This clonotype has only a few counts. The J gene is TRBJ2-5, the V gene TRBV20-1, with 10 nucleotides matching TRBD2. The V gene end was trimmed by 4 bases and the J gene end by 7 bases; junction bases not matched to a gene: 12. The CDR3 is 15 residues long. The germline gives CDR1 DFQATT, CDR2 SNEGSKA (reference sequence). CDR3 sequence: CSATLSGRSRGTQYF. In DNA form, the CDR3 reads TGCAGTGCTACGCTTAGCGGGAGGAGTAGGGGGACCCAGTACTTC.

This clonotype was found a few times. This chain joins TRBV20-1 and TRBJ2-7; D ambiguous. Between the trimmed V and J ends, which lost 6 bases and 0 bases, there was a span of 18 bases. This CDR3 has 15 residues. In germline, CDR1 is DFQATT, CDR2 SNEGSKA (reference sequence). The CDR3 nucleotides read TGCAGTGCCCCGTACGACACTCGGAGCTCCTACGAGCAGTACTTC. This encodes CSAPYDTRSSYEQYF.

This clonotype has more than one count but fewer than ten. The chain recombines TRBV20-1 with TRBJ1-2; no definite D call. The CDR3 covers 13 residues. Trimming cost V 0 bases and J 6 bases, with 11 bases left between them. CDR1 is DFQATT and CDR2 is SNEGSKA in the germline V gene (reference sequence). CDR3 protein: CSAREDAVDGYTF. In DNA form, the CDR3 reads TGCAGTGCTAGAGAAGACGCAGTCGATGGCTACACCTTC.

The chain combines TRBV28 with TRBJ1-5, with 7 positions matching TRBD1. J gave up 0 bases and V 6 bases, and 8 bases lay outside the gene matches. The CDR3 covers 16 residues. Germline V gene lookup returns CDR1 MDHEN and CDR2 SYDVKM. The CDR3 is CASRVPDRVSNQPQHF. In DNA form, the CDR3 reads TGTGCCAGCAGGGTTCCAGACAGGGTTAGCAATCAGCCCCAGCATTTT.

The chain is built from TRBV28 and TRBJ1-1; D is ambiguous. This CDR3 spans 13 amino acids. CDR1 and CDR2 (germline): MDHEN, SYDVKM. Between the trimmed V and J ends, which lost 4 bases and 4 bases, there was a span of 10 bases. CDR3 sequence reads: CASSSPVGTEAFF. CDR3 nucleotide sequence: TGTGCCAGCAGTTCTCCCGTGGGCACTGAAGCTTTCTTT.

There are a few counts of this clonotype. J is TRBJ2-5 and V is TRBV20-1; tentatively, D is TRBD1 or TRBD2 (5 bases each). The J call is uncertain, as TRBJ2-1 better fits the DNA end. Germline CDR1 reads DFQATT; CDR2 reads SNEGSKA (reference sequence). The CDR3 consists of 14 residues. As DNA, the CDR3 is TGCAGTGCTAGGGCCGGGACCCCCCTCAATGAGCAGTTCTTC. Translated: CSARAGTPLNEQFF.

Here the CDR3 reads CASSLASLGSYNEQFF. The CDR3, as DNA: TGTGCCAGCAGTTTGGCCTCCTTGGGCTCCTACAATGAGCAGTTCTTC. The V and J genes are TRBV28 and TRBJ2-1; D is unclear. Trimming pared 3 bases from V and 0 bases from J, leaving 12 bases between. Germline V CDR1 and CDR2: MDHEN, SYDVKM. The CDR3 totals 16 residues.

V and J are TRBV18 and TRBJ2-1; D uncertain. V shed 5 bases and J shed 0 bases, with 17 bases lying between them. The CDR3 consists of 17 residues. Germline V gene data show CDR1 as KGHSH and CDR2 as LQKENI. CDR3 nucleotides: TGTGCCAGCTCAGTACAAGGTTGGGGAAGCTCCTACAATGAGCAGTTCTTC. It translates to CASSVQGWGSSYNEQFF.

This clonotype has ten or more counts. The chain joins TRBV5-1 to TRBJ2-5, with 7 bases lining up with TRBD1. CDR3 length: 14 residues. V was pared by 4 bases and J by 3 bases, with 6 bases of the junction left unmatched. From germline, CDR1 is SGHRS and CDR2 YFSETQ. CDR3 loop: CASSPGQTKETQYF. CDR3 in DNA: TGCGCCAGCAGCCCGGGACAGACCAAAGAGACCCAGTACTTC.

The chain joins TRBV7-2 to TRBJ1-4; no clear D gene. Germline V gene sequence: CDR1 SGHTA, CDR2 FQGNSA. This CDR3 has 13 residues. V shed 0 bases and J shed 6 bases, with 5 bases lying between them. For the CDR3, the DNA is TGTGCCAGCAGCTTAGCGTTTGATGAAAAACTGTTTTTT. Translation gives CASSLAFDEKLFF.

This clonotype was detected only a few times. J is TRBJ1-2 and V is TRBV20-1; 10 bases align to TRBD1. The length of the CDR3 is 15 residues. CDR1 and CDR2 (germline): DFQATT, SNEGSKA (reference sequence). V shed 4 bases, J shed 4 bases, and the junction held 9 bases outside the gene matches. CDR3 residues: CSATPGTGEAYGYTF. The CDR3 region has the DNA TGCAGTGCTACCCCCGGGACAGGGGAGGCCTATGGCTACACCTTC.